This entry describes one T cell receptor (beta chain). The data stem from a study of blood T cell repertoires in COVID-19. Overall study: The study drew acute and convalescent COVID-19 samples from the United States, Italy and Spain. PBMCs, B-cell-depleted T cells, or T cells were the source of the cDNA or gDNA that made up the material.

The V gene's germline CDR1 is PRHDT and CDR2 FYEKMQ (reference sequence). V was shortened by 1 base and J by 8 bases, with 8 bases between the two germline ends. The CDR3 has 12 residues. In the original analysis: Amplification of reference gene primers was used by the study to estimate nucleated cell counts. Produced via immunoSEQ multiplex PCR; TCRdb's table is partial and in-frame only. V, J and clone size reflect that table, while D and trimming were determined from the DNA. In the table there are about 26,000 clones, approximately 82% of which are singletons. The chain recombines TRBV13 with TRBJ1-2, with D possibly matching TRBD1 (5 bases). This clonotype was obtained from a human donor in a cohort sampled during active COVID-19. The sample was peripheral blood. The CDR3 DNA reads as TGTGCCAGCAGCTTAGACAGGCTAGGCTACACCTTC. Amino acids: CASSLDRLGYTF.